Listed here is a single T cell receptor beta chain. This specimen belongs to a study of technical replicates of blood from a few donors. Germline V CDR1 and CDR2: SGDLS, YYNGEE. V was clipped by 0 bases and J by 2 bases, with 10 bases between them. This CDR3 is built from 15 residues. Using immunoSEQ multiplex PCR, the repertoire was profiled, and TCRdb retains in-frame clones only, with some absent. The sample records 75,000 to 90,000 clones, 95% being singletons. This sequence was found in a human donor in good health. The specimen sequenced was T cells isolated from PBMCs. This chain connects TRBV9 to TRBJ2-3, with D possibly being TRBD1 (5 bases). The CDR3 is CASSVARTFTDTQYF. As DNA, the CDR3 is TGTGCCAGCAGCGTAGCTAGGACATTCACAGATACGCAGTATTTT.